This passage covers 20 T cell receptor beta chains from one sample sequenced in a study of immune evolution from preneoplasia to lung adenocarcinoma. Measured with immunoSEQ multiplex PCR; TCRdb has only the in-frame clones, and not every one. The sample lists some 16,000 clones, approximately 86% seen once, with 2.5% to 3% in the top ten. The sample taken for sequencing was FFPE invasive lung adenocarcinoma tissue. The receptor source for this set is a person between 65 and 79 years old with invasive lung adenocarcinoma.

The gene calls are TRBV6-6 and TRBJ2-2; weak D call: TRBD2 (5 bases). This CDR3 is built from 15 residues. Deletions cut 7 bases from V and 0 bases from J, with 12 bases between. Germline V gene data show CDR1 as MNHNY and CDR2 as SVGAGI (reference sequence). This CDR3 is CASTLYGANTGELFF. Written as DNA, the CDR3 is TGTGCCAGCACATTATACGGGGCGAACACCGGGGAGCTGTTTTTT.

The CDR3: CSVDPGQGTNEQFF. As DNA, the CDR3 is TGCAGCGTTGATCCGGGACAGGGGACAAATGAGCAGTTCTTC. This chain connects TRBV29-1 to TRBJ2-1; 10 bases agree with TRBD1. This CDR3 contains 14 residues. Germline lookup yields CDR1 SQVTM and CDR2 ANQGSEA. J was trimmed by 7 bases and V by 3 bases; bases with no gene match: 6.

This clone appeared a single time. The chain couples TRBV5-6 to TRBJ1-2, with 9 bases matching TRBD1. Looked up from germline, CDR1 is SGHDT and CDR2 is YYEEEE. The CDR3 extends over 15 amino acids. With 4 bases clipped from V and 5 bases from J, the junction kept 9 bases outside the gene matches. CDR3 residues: CASSDWGQGGYGYTF. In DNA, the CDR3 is TGTGCCAGCAGCGACTGGGGACAGGGTGGGTATGGCTACACCTTC. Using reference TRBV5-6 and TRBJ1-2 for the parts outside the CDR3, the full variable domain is DAGVTQSPTHLIKTRGQQVTLRCSPKSGHDTVSWYQQALGQGPQFIFQYYEEEERQRGNFPDRFSGHQFPNYSSELNVNALLLGDSALYLCASSDWGQGGYGYTFGSGTRLTVV.

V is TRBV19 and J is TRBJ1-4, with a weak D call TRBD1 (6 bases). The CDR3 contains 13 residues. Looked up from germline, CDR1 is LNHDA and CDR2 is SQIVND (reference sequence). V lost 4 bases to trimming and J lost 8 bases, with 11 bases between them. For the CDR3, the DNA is TGTGCCAGTAGTAAGGGGGAGGAAGAAAAACTGTTTTTT. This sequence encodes CASSKGEEEKLFF.

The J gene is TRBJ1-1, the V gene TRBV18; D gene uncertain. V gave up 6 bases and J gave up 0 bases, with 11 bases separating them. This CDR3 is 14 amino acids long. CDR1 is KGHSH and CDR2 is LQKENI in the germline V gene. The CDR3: CASSPDIMNTEAFF. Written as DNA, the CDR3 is TGTGCCAGCTCCCCTGACATCATGAACACTGAAGCTTTCTTT.

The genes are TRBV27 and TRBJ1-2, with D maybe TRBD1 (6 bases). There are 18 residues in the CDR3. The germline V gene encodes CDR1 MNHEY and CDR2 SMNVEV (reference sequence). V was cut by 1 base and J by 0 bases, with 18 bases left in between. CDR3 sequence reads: CASSLWGNRELANYGYTF. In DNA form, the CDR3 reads TGTGCCAGCAGTTTATGGGGGAACAGGGAATTAGCTAACTATGGCTACACCTTC.

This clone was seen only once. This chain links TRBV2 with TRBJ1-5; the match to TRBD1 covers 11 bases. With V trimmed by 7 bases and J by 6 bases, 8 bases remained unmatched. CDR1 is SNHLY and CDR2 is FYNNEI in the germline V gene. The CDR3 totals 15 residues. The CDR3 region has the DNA TGTGCCAGCACCGTGGGACAGGGGGGTGGTCAGCCCCAGCATTTT. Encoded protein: CASTVGQGGGQPQHF.

The chain's CDR3 is CASSEDGNSNQPQHF. The CDR3 nucleotides read TGTGCCAGCAGTGAAGATGGGAATAGCAATCAGCCCCAGCATTTT. The V and J genes are TRBV2 and TRBJ1-5, with D hard to call. CDR3 length: 15 residues. Looked up from germline, CDR1 is SNHLY and CDR2 is FYNNEI. V was trimmed by 1 base and J by 0 bases, leaving 7 bases between them. The full variable domain, in which reference TRBV2 and TRBJ1-5 provide the parts outside the CDR3, is EPEVTQTPSHQVTQMGQEVILRCVPISNHLYFYWYRQILGQKVEFLVSFYNNEISEKSEIFDDQFSVERPDGSNFTLKIRSTKLEDSAMYFCASSEDGNSNQPQHFGDGTRLSIL.

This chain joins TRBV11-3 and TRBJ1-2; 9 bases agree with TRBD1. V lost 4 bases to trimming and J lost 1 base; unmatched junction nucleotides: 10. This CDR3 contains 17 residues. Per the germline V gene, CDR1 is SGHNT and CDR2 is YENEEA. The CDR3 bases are TGTGCCAGCAGCTCAAACCCAGGACAGGGGAGTAACTATGGCTACACCTTC. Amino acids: CASSSNPGQGSNYGYTF.

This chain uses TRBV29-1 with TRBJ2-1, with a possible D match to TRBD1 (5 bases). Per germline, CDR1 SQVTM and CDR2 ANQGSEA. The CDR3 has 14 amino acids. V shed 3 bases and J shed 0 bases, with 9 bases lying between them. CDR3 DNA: TGCAGCGTTGACCGGACACCCTCCTACAATGAGCAGTTCTTC. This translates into CSVDRTPSYNEQFF.

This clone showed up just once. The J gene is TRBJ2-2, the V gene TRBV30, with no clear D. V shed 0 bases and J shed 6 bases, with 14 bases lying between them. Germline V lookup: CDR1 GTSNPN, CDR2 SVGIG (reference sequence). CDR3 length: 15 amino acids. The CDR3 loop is CAWSVIGPRAGELFF. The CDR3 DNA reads TGTGCCTGGAGTGTGATAGGGCCAAGGGCCGGGGAGCTGTTTTTT.

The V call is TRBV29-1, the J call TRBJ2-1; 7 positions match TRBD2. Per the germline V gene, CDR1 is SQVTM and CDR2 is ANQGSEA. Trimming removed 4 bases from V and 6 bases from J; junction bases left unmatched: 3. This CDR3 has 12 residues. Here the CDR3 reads CSVAGGSNEQFF. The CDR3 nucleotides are TGCAGCGTTGCCGGGGGGTCCAATGAGCAGTTCTTC.

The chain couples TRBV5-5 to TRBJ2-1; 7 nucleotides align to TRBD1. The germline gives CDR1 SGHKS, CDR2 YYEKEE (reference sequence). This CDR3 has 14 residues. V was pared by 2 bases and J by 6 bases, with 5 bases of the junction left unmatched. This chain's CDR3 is CASSLQGYGNEQFF. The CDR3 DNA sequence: TGTGCCAGCAGCTTACAGGGGTATGGCAATGAGCAGTTCTTC.

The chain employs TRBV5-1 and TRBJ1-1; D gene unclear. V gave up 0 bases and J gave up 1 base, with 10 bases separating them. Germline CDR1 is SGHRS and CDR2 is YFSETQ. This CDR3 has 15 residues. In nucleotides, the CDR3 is TGCGCCAGCAGCTTGGATGGCCGGACGAACACTGAAGCTTTCTTT. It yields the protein CASSLDGRTNTEAFF.

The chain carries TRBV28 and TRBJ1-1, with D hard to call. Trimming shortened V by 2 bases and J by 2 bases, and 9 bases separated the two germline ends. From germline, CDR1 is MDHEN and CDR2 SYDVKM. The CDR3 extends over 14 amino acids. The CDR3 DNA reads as TGTGCCAGCAGTTTAATCCGGCCTAACACTGAAGCTTTCTTT. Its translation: CASSLIRPNTEAFF.

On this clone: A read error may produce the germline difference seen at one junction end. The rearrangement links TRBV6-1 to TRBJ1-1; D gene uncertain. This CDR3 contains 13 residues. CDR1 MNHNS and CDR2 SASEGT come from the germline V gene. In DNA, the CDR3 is TGTGCCAGCAACCGGGATGAGGCCACTGAAACTTTCTTT. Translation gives CASNRDEATETFF.

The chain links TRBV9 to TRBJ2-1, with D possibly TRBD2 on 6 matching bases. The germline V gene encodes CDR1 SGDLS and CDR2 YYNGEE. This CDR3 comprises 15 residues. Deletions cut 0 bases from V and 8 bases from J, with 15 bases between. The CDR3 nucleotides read TGTGCCAGCAGCGTAGGGGGACTCCGGGGCGATGAGCAGTTCTTC. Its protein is CASSVGGLRGDEQFF.

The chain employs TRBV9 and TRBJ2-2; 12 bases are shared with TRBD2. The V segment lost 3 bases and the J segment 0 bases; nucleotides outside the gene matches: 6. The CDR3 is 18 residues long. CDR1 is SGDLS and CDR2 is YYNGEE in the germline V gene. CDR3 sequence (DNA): TGTGCCAGCAGCGGCGGGACTAGCGGGTTCGCGAACACCGGGGAGCTGTTTTTT. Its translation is CASSGGTSGFANTGELFF. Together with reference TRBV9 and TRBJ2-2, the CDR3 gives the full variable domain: DSGVTQTPKHLITATGQRVTLRCSPRSGDLSVYWYQQSLDQGLQFLIQYYNGEERAKGNILERFSAQQFPDLHSELNLSSLELGDSALYFCASSGGTSGFANTGELFFGEGSRLTVL.

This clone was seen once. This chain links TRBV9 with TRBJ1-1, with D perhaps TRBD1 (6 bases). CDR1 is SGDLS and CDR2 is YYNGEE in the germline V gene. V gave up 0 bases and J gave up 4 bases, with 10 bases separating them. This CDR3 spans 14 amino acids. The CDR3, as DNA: TGTGCCAGCAGCGTAGGGGGGGCCGGCACTGAAGCTTTCTTT. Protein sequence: CASSVGGAGTEAFF.

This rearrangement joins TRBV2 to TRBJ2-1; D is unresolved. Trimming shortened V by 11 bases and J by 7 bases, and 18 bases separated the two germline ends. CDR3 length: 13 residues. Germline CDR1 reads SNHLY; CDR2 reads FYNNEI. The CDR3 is CASRVYWVNEQFF. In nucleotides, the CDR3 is TGTGCCTCAAGGGTCTATTGGGTGAATGAGCAGTTCTTC.